This passage covers 29 T cell receptor beta chains from one sample sequenced in a study of cytomegalovirus exposure and HLA in healthy donors. PCR was performed using 60 Vbeta and 13 Jbeta primers. Profiling relied on immunoSEQ multiplex PCR, and the TCRdb table lists in-frame clones only, not all of them. Of 150,000 to 250,000 clones detected, around 83% appear once; the ten largest clones hold over 5%. The sample consisted of PBMCs. Receptors were obtained from a woman in her fifties or sixties in good health and CMV-seropositive.

The rearrangement joins TRBV7-8 to TRBJ2-1, with TRBD2 matching over 11 bases. V shed 7 bases and J 7 bases; nucleotides not matched to a gene: 9. The germline V gene encodes CDR1 SGHVS and CDR2 FQNEAQ. The CDR3 totals 15 residues. CDR3 sequence (DNA): TGTGCCAGCACGTTGACTAGCGGGAAGTTAAATGAGCAGTTCTTC. This encodes CASTLTSGKLNEQFF.

The chain employs TRBV11-2 and TRBJ2-1, with 10 nucleotides matching TRBD2. The CDR3 runs 15 residues. Germline V gene data show CDR1 as SGHAT and CDR2 as FQNNGV. V trimming: 5 bases; J trimming: 6 bases; junction bases outside the gene matches: 7. CDR3 nucleotides: TGTGCCAGCAGCGCCAGCGGGGGGGGTGGCAATGAGCAGTTCTTC. This encodes CASSASGGGGNEQFF.

Only a few counts were recorded for this clone. V and J are TRBV4-1 and TRBJ2-5; D remains unclear. V was trimmed by 4 bases and J by 5 bases, leaving 11 bases between them. Germline CDR1 is MGHRA and CDR2 is YSYEKL. The CDR3 extends over 13 amino acids. The CDR3 coding sequence is TGCGCCAGCAGCCGAAACCAGAGGGAGACCCAGTACTTC. Amino acids: CASSRNQRETQYF.

The chain uses TRBV4-1 and TRBJ2-4; 9 positions match TRBD2. CDR1 is MGHRA and CDR2 is YSYEKL in the germline V gene. The CDR3 consists of 18 residues. The V segment lost 1 base and the J segment 12 bases; nucleotides outside the gene matches: 19. DNA of the CDR3: TGCGCCAGCAGCCAAGGAGCCCAAGCGGGGGGCGCGAAAGACAGTCAGTACTTC. Translating gives CASSQGAQAGGAKDSQYF.

Notes on this clone: Other DNA sequences in the sample encode the same CDR3. The gene calls are TRBV28 and TRBJ2-1; 10 nucleotides align to TRBD2. Germline V CDR1 and CDR2: MDHEN, SYDVKM. There are 15 residues in the CDR3. V was pared by 3 bases and J by 4 bases, with 3 bases of the junction left unmatched. CDR3 bases: TGTGCCAGCAGTTTGGGACTAGCGACGTACAATGAGCAGTTCTTC. Its protein product is CASSLGLATYNEQFF. Using reference TRBV28 and TRBJ2-1 for the parts outside the CDR3, the full variable domain is DVKVTQSSRYLVKRTGEKVFLECVQDMDHENMFWYRQDPGLGLRLIYFSYDVKMKEKGDIPEGYSVSREKKERFSLILESASTNQTSMYLCASSLGLATYNEQFFGPGTRLTVL.

A few counts support this clone. J is TRBJ2-1 and V is TRBV28; perhaps TRBD1 as D (5 bases). CDR1 MDHEN and CDR2 SYDVKM come from the germline V gene. The CDR3 spans 12 residues. Trimming cost V 6 bases and J 11 bases, with 14 bases left between them. The CDR3 reads CASSRASSKQFF. The CDR3 coding sequence is TGTGCCAGCAGCAGGGCCTCTAGTAAGCAGTTCTTC.

The DNA of the CDR3 is TGTGCCAGTAGTACAGGACTAGCGCCAGGGGATACGCAGTATTTT. Translation: CASSTGLAPGDTQYF. The chain has TRBV19 and TRBJ2-3; 9 bases are a match to TRBD2. The CDR3 covers 15 residues. The V segment lost 4 bases and the J segment 6 bases; nucleotides outside the gene matches: 8. Germline CDR1 is LNHDA and CDR2 is SQIVND (reference sequence).

V gene TRBV6-1 combines with J gene TRBJ1-2; a weak D match, TRBD1 (5 bases). Deletions cut 3 bases from V and 8 bases from J, with 10 bases between. CDR3 length: 12 amino acids. The germline V gene encodes CDR1 MNHNS and CDR2 SASEGT. This CDR3 is CASSDAGRGYTF. In nucleotides, the CDR3 is TGTGCCAGCAGTGACGCAGGGCGCGGCTACACCTTC.

The chain is built from TRBV5-1 and TRBJ2-3; maybe TRBD1 (7 bases). Trimming stripped 4 bases from V and 2 bases from J, with 17 bases between. This CDR3 has 16 amino acids. Germline-derived CDR1 and CDR2 are SGHRS and YFSETQ. The CDR3 region has the DNA TGCGCCAGCAGCCGCCGACAGGGAGGCGCCACAGATACGCAGTATTTT. Its protein is CASSRRQGGATDTQYF. The full variable domain, its missing parts supplied by reference TRBV5-1 and TRBJ2-3, is KAGVTQTPRYLIKTRGQQVTLSCSPISGHRSVSWYQQTPGQGLQFLFEYFSETQRNKGNFPGRFSGRQFSNSRSEMNVSTLELGDSALYLCASSRRQGGATDTQYFGPGTRLTVL.

The chain employs TRBV5-4 and TRBJ2-1; 9 bases are a match to TRBD2. This CDR3 region has 15 residues. Germline-derived CDR1 and CDR2 are SGHNT and YYREEE (reference sequence). The trim removed 7 bases at V and 0 bases at J, leaving 5 bases unmatched. The CDR3, as DNA: TGTGCCAGCTCGTGGCGGGGGGGCTCCTACAATGAGCAGTTCTTC. Protein product: CASSWRGGSYNEQFF.

V is TRBV5-1 and J is TRBJ2-2; D may be TRBD1 (6 bases). This CDR3 region has 14 residues. Germline lookup yields CDR1 SGHRS and CDR2 YFSETQ. V dropped 4 bases and J dropped 1 base, with 8 bases sitting between them. CDR3 sequence reads: CASSRGQNTGELFF. Here the CDR3 DNA reads TGCGCCAGCAGCCGGGGACAGAACACCGGGGAGCTGTTTTTT.

The chain carries TRBV12-2 and TRBJ2-3; no check of the table's D call, TRBD2, against the DNA was made. TRBV12-2 is marked as a pseudogene. The CDR3 is made up of 15 amino acids. The chain's CDR3 is CASRLAEGRADTQYF. The CDR3 DNA is TGTGCAAGTCGCTTAGCGGAGGGGAGGGCAGATACGCAGTATTTT.

This rearrangement joins TRBV25-1 to TRBJ2-2, with D possibly TRBD1 on 6 matching bases. The V gene's germline CDR1 is MGHDK and CDR2 SYGVNS. This CDR3 has 15 amino acids. Deletions cut 8 bases from V and 0 bases from J, with 13 bases between. Written as DNA, the CDR3 is TGTGCCAGCTCTCCCGGGACATCGAACACCGGGGAGCTGTTTTTT. Translating it yields CASSPGTSNTGELFF.

V gene TRBV5-8 combines with J gene TRBJ1-2, with TRBD1 matching 11 bases. The germline V gene encodes CDR1 SGHTS and CDR2 YDEGEE. The CDR3 consists of 14 residues. Germline trimming cut 3 bases from V and 7 bases from J; bases unmatched to any gene: 5. The CDR3 protein is CASSWTGGSFGYTF. The DNA for the CDR3 is TGTGCCAGCAGCTGGACAGGGGGCTCTTTTGGCTACACCTTC. Looking up the rest from reference TRBV5-8 and TRBJ1-2 gives the full variable domain: EAGVTQSPTHLIKTRGQQATLRCSPISGHTSVYWYQQALGLGLQFLLWYDEGEERNRGNFPPRFSGRQFPNYSSELNVNALELEDSALYLCASSWTGGSFGYTFGSGTRLTVV.

The chain combines TRBV4-1 with TRBJ1-5; 9 nucleotides line up with TRBD1. CDR3 length: 15 residues. Losses at the gene ends were 5 bases for V and 7 bases for J; bases not matched to a gene: 9. Per the germline V gene, CDR1 is MGHRA and CDR2 is YSYEKL. In DNA, the CDR3 is TGCGCCAGCAGCGACGGACAGGGGAGTTACCAGCCCCAGCATTTT. It is translated as CASSDGQGSYQPQHF.

In this sample, this clone turned up a few times. V is TRBV14 and J is TRBJ2-5; 8 nucleotides agree with TRBD1. Germline-derived CDR1 and CDR2 are SGHDN and FVKESK. Trimming took 2 bases from V and 7 from J; bases not matched to a gene: 6. The CDR3 loop spans 14 amino acids. The CDR3 spells CASSQRQGLGTQYF. The CDR3 DNA follows: TGTGCCAGCAGCCAACGACAGGGGCTGGGGACCCAGTACTTC.

Remarks on this clone: This sample also contains other DNA sequences that code for the same CDR3. The genes are TRBV20-1 and TRBJ2-7, with TRBD2 matching 8 bases. V gave up 4 bases and J gave up 4 bases; unmatched junction bases: 0. Germline loops: CDR1 DFQATT, CDR2 SNEGSKA (reference sequence). The CDR3 runs to 11 residues. Here the CDR3 DNA reads TGCAGTGCTAAGCGGGAGTACGAGCAGTACTTC. Translating gives CSAKREYEQYF.

This chain connects TRBV5-6 to TRBJ2-7; D gene uncertain. Germline V gene sequence: CDR1 SGHDT, CDR2 YYEEEE. CDR3 length: 13 amino acids. With 4 bases removed from V and 1 base from J, the gap between germline ends came to 9 bases. The CDR3 nucleotides read TGTGCCAGCAGCCGTGAGGTTTCCTACGAGCAGTACTTC. Protein: CASSREVSYEQYF.

Written as DNA, the CDR3 is TGCGCCAGCAGCTCGGGACAGCAGAACACTGAAGCTTTCTTT. The encoded protein is CASSSGQQNTEAFF. This rearrangement joins TRBV5-1 to TRBJ1-1, with TRBD1 matching 7 bases. The CDR3 has 14 residues. In germline, CDR1 is SGHRS, CDR2 YFSETQ. The J segment lost 1 base and the V segment lost 3 bases, leaving 3 bases of the junction unmatched.

This clone was seen only once. The rearrangement links TRBV6-1 to TRBJ1-3; 7 bases are a match to TRBD1. CDR3 length: 14 amino acids. In germline, CDR1 is MNHNS, CDR2 SASEGT. V trimming: 6 bases; J trimming: 8 bases; junction bases outside the gene matches: 10. In nucleotides, the CDR3 is TGTGCCAGCAGAGCAGACAGGGATAGATACACCATATATTTT. Encoded protein: CASRADRDRYTIYF.

As regards this clone: In the same sample, other DNA sequences code for this CDR3. The J gene is TRBJ1-1, the V gene TRBV5-1, with D possibly matching TRBD1 (5 bases). Germline V gene data show CDR1 as SGHRS and CDR2 as YFSETQ. The CDR3 is made up of 14 amino acids. Trimming took 2 bases from V and 2 from J, leaving 10 bases between them. The CDR3 region is CASSFTGVNTEAFF. The CDR3 DNA is TGCGCCAGCAGCTTCACAGGAGTAAACACTGAAGCTTTCTTT. Based on the CDR3 plus reference TRBV5-1 and TRBJ1-1, the full variable domain is KAGVTQTPRYLIKTRGQQVTLSCSPISGHRSVSWYQQTPGQGLQFLFEYFSETQRNKGNFPGRFSGRQFSNSRSEMNVSTLELGDSALYLCASSFTGVNTEAFFGQGTRLTVV.

This clone was observed a handful of times. The chain recombines TRBV18 with TRBJ1-4, with D maybe TRBD1 (6 bases). V was cut by 2 bases and J by 11 bases, with 15 bases left in between. Per germline, CDR1 KGHSH and CDR2 LQKENI. The CDR3 has 14 residues. The CDR3 protein is CASSPTHRDGKLFF. The CDR3 nucleotides are TGTGCCAGCTCACCAACTCACAGGGACGGCAAACTGTTTTTT.

The chain has TRBV4-3 and TRBJ1-4; no clear D gene. V shed 1 base and J shed 7 bases, with 7 bases lying between them. The germline V gene encodes CDR1 LGHNA and CDR2 YSLEER. The CDR3 contains 13 residues. The CDR3 here is CASSQGRSEKLFF. The CDR3 DNA sequence: TGCGCCAGCAGCCAAGGGAGAAGTGAAAAACTGTTTTTT.

V is TRBV2 and J is TRBJ1-5; D is perhaps TRBD1 (5 bases). The V end was cut by 8 bases, the J end by 7 bases, with 12 bases between. CDR3 length: 12 amino acids. Germline CDR1 and CDR2: SNHLY and FYNNEI. CDR3 sequence (DNA): TGTGCCAGCGGAGGGGCACTACAGCCCCAGCATTTT. This translates into CASGGALQPQHF.

The rearrangement joins TRBV7-9 to TRBJ1-4, with D tentatively TRBD1 (5 bases). V lost 5 bases to trimming and J lost 8 bases, with 18 bases between them. The germline V gene has CDR1 SEHNR and CDR2 FQNEAQ (reference sequence). CDR3 size: 15 residues. The CDR3 DNA sequence: TGTGCCAGCAGCCTCCTGGGAGGGGCGAACGAAAAACTGTTTTTT. Translated: CASSLLGGANEKLFF.

The chain carries TRBV5-1 and TRBJ2-3; 15 nucleotides line up with TRBD2. V shed 3 bases and J 4 bases; nucleotides not matched to a gene: 9. The CDR3 is 18 residues long. Germline values: CDR1 SGHRS, CDR2 YFSETQ. DNA of the CDR3: TGCGCCAGCAGCTGGGGGACTAGCGGGAGGCCTTCCCCAGATACGCAGTATTTT. Translation: CASSWGTSGRPSPDTQYF.

This clone was detected a few times. The chain has TRBV30 and TRBJ2-2; TRBD1 matches 7 bases. The CDR3 consists of 14 residues. After removal of 4 bases from V and 4 bases from J, the junction contained 6 bases not matched to a gene. CDR1 is GTSNPN, CDR2 SVGIG, per germline (reference sequence). CDR3 coding DNA: TGTGCCTGGATAAGACAGGGCGGCACCGGGGAGCTGTTTTTT. This gives the protein CAWIRQGGTGELFF.

The gene calls are TRBV9 and TRBJ2-7; perhaps TRBD1 as D (6 bases). Germline V gene lookup returns CDR1 SGDLS and CDR2 YYNGEE. CDR3 length equals 14 residues. V lost 0 bases and J 5 bases, leaving 12 bases between the germline ends. The CDR3 bases are TGTGCCAGCAGCGTAGGGGGACAAAATCACGAGCAGTACTTC. It encodes CASSVGGQNHEQYF.

This clone was seen a few times. The chain carries TRBV4-1 and TRBJ1-3; D perhaps matches TRBD1 (5 bases). Germline V gives CDR1 MGHRA, CDR2 YSYEKL. Deletions cut 6 bases from V and 2 bases from J, with 11 bases between. This CDR3 comprises 14 residues. The CDR3 reads CASSPWGAGNTIYF. DNA of the CDR3: TGCGCCAGCAGTCCCTGGGGGGCTGGAAACACCATATATTTT.